These T cell receptor beta chains were read from a single sample in a study of shared clonotypes between healthy human individuals. This table comes from immunoSEQ multiplex PCR, and its TCRdb copy is limited to in-frame clones, with some not included. The sample carries 2 million to 2.5 million clones, 85% to 95% recorded once. The sequencing input was naive CD4+ T cells from PBMCs. The receptors shown here come from a man younger than 35 in good health. Some clones in this sample may be carry-over from other donors' samples. Both conserved end residues are trimmed from each CDR3.

J	V	CDR3
TRBJ1-1	TRBV13	ASSPTGVPEAF
TRBJ2-3	TRBV5-1	ASSLAPGGAGTDTQY
TRBJ2-1	TRBV28	ASKWGNTYNEQF
TRBJ1-5	TRBV29-1	SVRQGANQPQH
TRBJ1-2	TRBV5-1	ASSQGVGGYT
TRBJ2-7	TRBV7-3	ASSLAYGGIYEQY
TRBJ2-7	TRBV19	ASSKETESYEQY
TRBJ2-5	TRBV18	ASSPGQVGETQY
TRBJ2-7	TRBV7-9	ASSLLGPEQY
TRBJ2-7	TRBV10-2	ASSWGEAYEQY
TRBJ2-7	TRBV30	AWSVQAGRSYEQY
TRBJ2-2	TRBV23-1	ASITSGRSTGELF
TRBJ2-1	TRBV29-1	SGSGGRDNEQF
TRBJ2-2	TRBV5-1	ASRLAGRDTGELF
TRBJ2-7	TRBV5-5	ASSSNPGGEQY